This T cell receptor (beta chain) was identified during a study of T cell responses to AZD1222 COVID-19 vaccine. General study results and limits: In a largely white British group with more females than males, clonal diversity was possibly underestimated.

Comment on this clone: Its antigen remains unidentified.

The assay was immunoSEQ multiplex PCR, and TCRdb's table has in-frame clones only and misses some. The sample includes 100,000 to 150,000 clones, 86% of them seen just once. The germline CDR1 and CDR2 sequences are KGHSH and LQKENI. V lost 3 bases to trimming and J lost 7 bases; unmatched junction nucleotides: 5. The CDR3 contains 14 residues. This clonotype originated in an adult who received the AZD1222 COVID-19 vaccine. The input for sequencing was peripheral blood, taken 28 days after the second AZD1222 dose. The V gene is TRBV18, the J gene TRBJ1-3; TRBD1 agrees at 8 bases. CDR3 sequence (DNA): TGTGCCAGCTCACCGACAGGGGTTAGGAACACCATATATTTT. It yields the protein CASSPTGVRNTIYF.